The 27 T cell receptor beta chains below all came from one sample that was sequenced in a study of blood T cell repertoires in COVID-19. The assay was immunoSEQ multiplex PCR, and TCRdb's table has in-frame clones only and misses some. The table lists some 97,000 clones, more than 75% of them singletons, with around 7.2% in the top ten. The sequenced material came from peripheral blood. These receptors all come from a man aged 25 to 40 in a cohort sampled during active COVID-19.

This chain links TRBV15 with TRBJ2-7; 8 nucleotides line up with TRBD2. This CDR3 region has 13 residues. After removal of 2 bases from V and 6 bases from J, the junction contained 3 bases not matched to a gene. Germline V gene sequence: CDR1 LNHNV, CDR2 YYDKDF (reference sequence). CDR3: CATSRYLAGEQYF. In DNA, the CDR3 is TGTGCCACCAGCAGATATCTAGCGGGCGAGCAGTACTTC. Based on the CDR3 plus reference TRBV15 and TRBJ2-7, the full variable domain is DAMVIQNPRYQVTQFGKPVTLSCSQTLNHNVMYWYQQKSSQAPKLLFHYYDKDFNNEADTPDNFQSRRPNTSFCFLDIRSPGLGDTAMYLCATSRYLAGEQYFGPGTRLTVT.

The V call is TRBV30, the J call TRBJ1-1; perhaps TRBD1 as D (6 bases). Germline V lookup: CDR1 GTSNPN, CDR2 SVGIG (reference sequence). Trimming left V 4 bases short and J 7 bases short, with 19 bases between. The CDR3 length is 14 residues. CDR3 nucleotide sequence: TGTGCCTGGAACCGACAGGCCCAGGAGGTTGAAGCTTTCTTT. Its protein is CAWNRQAQEVEAFF. The full variable domain, rest sourced from reference TRBV30 and TRBJ1-1, is SQTIHQWPATLVQPVGSPLSLECTVEGTSNPNLYWYRQAAGRGLQLLFYSVGIGQISSEVPQNLSASRPQDRQFILSSKKLLLSDSGFYLCAWNRQAQEVEAFFGQGTRLTVV.

The chain carries TRBV18 and TRBJ1-4; TRBD1 aligns across 8 bases. Germline CDR1 and CDR2: KGHSH and LQKENI. The CDR3 is 13 residues long. V was clipped by 8 bases and J by 8 bases; unmatched bases: 7. CDR3 loop: CASDDRGGEKLFF. The CDR3 DNA follows: TGTGCCAGCGATGACAGGGGAGGGGAAAAACTGTTTTTT.

The V and J genes are TRBV5-1 and TRBJ2-5; D is ambiguous. CDR1 SGHRS and CDR2 YFSETQ come from the germline V gene. Between the trimmed V and J ends, which lost 3 bases and 10 bases, there was a span of 13 bases. The CDR3 loop spans 12 amino acids. The CDR3 coding sequence is TGCGCCAGCAGCTCAGCCAGAACTAACCAGTACTTC. It specifies CASSSARTNQYF.

The chain carries TRBV5-1 and TRBJ1-1; possibly TRBD1 for D (6 bases). Germline values: CDR1 SGHRS, CDR2 YFSETQ. This CDR3 has 14 amino acids. Trimming pared 1 base from V and 0 bases from J, leaving 7 bases between. This CDR3 reads CASSLSGVNTEAFF. The CDR3 nucleotides are TGCGCCAGCAGCTTGTCAGGGGTGAACACTGAAGCTTTCTTT.

This chain joins TRBV6-5 and TRBJ2-7, with 7 positions matching TRBD2. The V gene's germline CDR1 is MNHEY and CDR2 SVGAGI. J lost 2 bases, V lost 0 bases, and 7 bases had no gene match. This CDR3 has 16 residues. The CDR3 region is CASSYSGGEQTYEQYF. CDR3 coding DNA: TGTGCCAGCAGTTACTCTGGGGGGGAGCAAACCTACGAGCAGTACTTC.

The chain couples TRBV11-2 to TRBJ1-4; the D is unclear. The length of the CDR3 is 14 residues. Germline loops: CDR1 SGHAT, CDR2 FQNNGV. V dropped 0 bases and J dropped 8 bases, with 10 bases sitting between them. The CDR3 region is CASSLDTNGEKLFF. The CDR3 DNA is TGTGCCAGCAGCTTAGACACCAACGGGGAAAAACTGTTTTTT. The full variable domain, its missing parts supplied by reference TRBV11-2 and TRBJ1-4, is EAGVAQSPRYKIIEKRQSVAFWCNPISGHATLYWYQQILGQGPKLLIQFQNNGVVDDSQLPKDRFSAERLKGVDSTLKIQPAKLEDSAVYLCASSLDTNGEKLFFGSGTQLSVL.

The rearrangement uses TRBV28 and TRBJ2-3, with D perhaps matching TRBD2 (5 bases). The CDR3 consists of 15 residues. CDR1 and CDR2 from the germline V gene are MDHEN and SYDVKM. Trimming took off 7 bases at V and 4 bases at J, with 18 bases between the two ends. CDR3 DNA: TGTGCCAGCACCATTTCGCGGGCAGGAGCAGATACGCAGTATTTT. Encoded protein: CASTISRAGADTQYF.

CDR3: CASSWGDRRPRETQYF. The DNA of the CDR3 is TGTGCCAGCAGCTGGGGTGACAGGCGGCCCCGAGAGACCCAGTACTTC. The chain links TRBV5-4 to TRBJ2-5; tentative D call: TRBD1 (6 bases). The V and J ends lost 3 bases and 4 bases respectively, with 19 bases between them. Germline CDR1 SGHNT, CDR2 YYREEE (reference sequence). This CDR3 has 16 amino acids.

The CDR3 coding sequence is TGTGCTAGTGGCCCCGACTCCGGGACAGTAAGCAATCAGCCCCAGCATTTT. Translated: CASGPDSGTVSNQPQHF. The chain joins TRBV12-5 to TRBJ1-5; 7 bases are shared with TRBD1. CDR1 is LGHNT and CDR2 is FRNRAP in the germline V gene. J was trimmed by 1 base and V by 6 bases; bases with no gene match: 12. CDR3 length equals 17 residues.

This chain links TRBV10-3 with TRBJ1-5, with a possible D match to TRBD1 (6 bases). Germline lookup yields CDR1 ENHRY and CDR2 SYGVKD. V was trimmed by 0 bases and J by 6 bases, leaving 12 bases between them. The CDR3 totals 15 residues. CDR3 sequence reads: CAISESRGTIQPQHF. The CDR3 nucleotides read TGTGCCATCAGTGAGTCGAGGGGGACGATTCAGCCCCAGCATTTT.

V and J are TRBV11-2 and TRBJ2-7, with a weak D call TRBD1 (5 bases). The CDR3 length is 12 residues. Trimming pared 0 bases from V and 6 bases from J, leaving 6 bases between. Germline V lookup: CDR1 SGHAT, CDR2 FQNNGV. CDR3 loop: CASSLEGLEQYF. CDR3 coding DNA: TGTGCCAGCAGCTTAGAGGGGCTCGAGCAGTACTTC.

Concerning this clone itself: The same CDR3 also results from other DNA sequences found in this sample. Written as DNA, the CDR3 is TGTGCCATCAGTGAGTCGGAGGGATCTGGGGCCAACGTCCTGACTTTC. The encoded protein is CAISESEGSGANVLTF. This sequence joins TRBV10-3 and TRBJ2-6, with a possible D match to TRBD2 (6 bases). Germline CDR1 is ENHRY and CDR2 is SYGVKD. The V gene lost 0 bases and the J gene lost 1 base, with 7 bases spanning the gap. There are 16 residues in the CDR3.

This clone was found once. This chain uses TRBV7-3 with TRBJ1-1; 7 bases are shared with TRBD1. J gave up 5 bases and V 3 bases, and 6 bases lay outside the gene matches. The CDR3 covers 14 residues. Germline V gene lookup returns CDR1 SGHTA and CDR2 FQGTGA. The CDR3 here is CASSFNRGDTEAFF. CDR3 nucleotides: TGTGCCAGCAGCTTCAACAGGGGTGATACTGAAGCTTTCTTT.

J is TRBJ2-3 and V is TRBV5-1, with 8 bases that match TRBD2. The trim removed 0 bases at V and 5 bases at J, leaving 5 bases unmatched. The length of the CDR3 is 15 residues. CDR1 is SGHRS, CDR2 YFSETQ, per germline. CDR3 amino acids: CASSLAAGGGDTQYF. The CDR3 coding sequence is TGCGCCAGCAGCTTGGCCGCGGGGGGTGGAGATACGCAGTATTTT.

The chain combines TRBV30 with TRBJ2-2; D not resolved. CDR3 size: 14 residues. Germline-derived CDR1 and CDR2 are GTSNPN and SVGIG (reference sequence). V dropped 1 base and J dropped 1 base, with 7 bases sitting between them. CDR3 amino acids: CAWSGWQNTGELFF. CDR3 sequence (DNA): TGTGCCTGGAGTGGTTGGCAGAACACCGGGGAGCTGTTTTTT. Using reference TRBV30 and TRBJ2-2 for the parts outside the CDR3, the full variable domain is SQTIHQWPATLVQPVGSPLSLECTVEGTSNPNLYWYRQAAGRGLQLLFYSVGIGQISSEVPQNLSASRPQDRQFILSSKKLLLSDSGFYLCAWSGWQNTGELFFGEGSRLTVL.

J is TRBJ2-3 and V is TRBV6-6; maybe TRBD1 (6 bases). The CDR3 contains 13 residues. The ends were cut back, 7 bases at V and 5 bases at J, with 13 bases in the middle. CDR1 and CDR2 (germline): MNHNY, SVGAGI (reference sequence). This CDR3 is CASNPNREDTQYF. As DNA, the CDR3 is TGTGCCAGCAACCCAAACAGGGAAGATACGCAGTATTTT.

This sequence joins TRBV18 and TRBJ2-7; 14 nucleotides agree with TRBD2. V shed 2 bases, J shed 6 bases, and the junction held 6 bases outside the gene matches. Germline assignment: CDR1 KGHSH and CDR2 LQKENI. The CDR3 covers 16 residues. The CDR3 loop is CASSPSTSGGGREQYF. The DNA of the CDR3 is TGTGCCAGCTCACCATCGACTAGCGGGGGGGGTCGCGAGCAGTACTTC.

As DNA, the CDR3 is TGTGCCACACAAGTCTATAATTCACCCCTCCACTTT. This gives the protein CATQVYNSPLHF. The chain carries TRBV30 and TRBJ1-6; D gene uncertain. The CDR3 covers 12 residues. The V end was cut by 8 bases, the J end by 3 bases, with 8 bases between. CDR1 and CDR2 (germline): GTSNPN, SVGIG (reference sequence).

This clone was counted a single time. The genes are TRBV5-1 and TRBJ2-2; a weak D match, TRBD1 (5 bases). The CDR3 is 14 amino acids. Germline CDR1 is SGHRS and CDR2 is YFSETQ. The V end was cut by 2 bases, the J end by 3 bases, with 8 bases between. The CDR3 DNA is TGCGCCAGCAGCTTCAGGGTTGACACCGGGGAGCTGTTTTTT. Translating it yields CASSFRVDTGELFF.

The chain employs TRBV4-1 and TRBJ2-2; 7 nucleotides line up with TRBD2. J gave up 2 bases and V 3 bases, and 6 bases lay outside the gene matches. Germline loops: CDR1 MGHRA, CDR2 YSYEKL. The CDR3 sequence is 16 residues long. The CDR3 nucleotides are TGCGCCAGCAGCCAGGGGACTACCACCAACACCGGGGAGCTGTTTTTT. Protein sequence: CASSQGTTTNTGELFF.

The V call is TRBV6-1, the J call TRBJ1-2; no firm D call. Germline-derived CDR1 and CDR2 are MNHNS and SASEGT. The CDR3 spans 14 residues. Trimming cost V 0 bases and J 7 bases, with 12 bases left between them. Here the CDR3 reads CASSEAVLVAGYTF. The CDR3 DNA follows: TGTGCCAGCAGTGAAGCAGTGCTGGTGGCTGGCTACACCTTC.

V and J are TRBV4-3 and TRBJ1-6; the match to TRBD1 covers 9 bases. Germline V gives CDR1 LGHNA, CDR2 YSLEER. The CDR3 runs to 16 residues. V gave up 0 bases and J gave up 14 bases; unmatched junction bases: 11. The CDR3 reads CASSQEPGQGPFTLHF. CDR3 nucleotides: TGCGCCAGCAGCCAAGAACCGGGACAGGGTCCTTTCACCCTCCACTTT.

The genes are TRBV2 and TRBJ2-5, with a possible D match to TRBD2 (6 bases). The germline V gene has CDR1 SNHLY and CDR2 FYNNEI. The CDR3 runs to 12 residues. V was shortened by 4 bases and J by 5 bases, with 8 bases between the two germline ends. The CDR3 protein is CASSGGEETQYF. CDR3 nucleotides: TGTGCCAGCAGTGGGGGGGAGGAGACCCAGTACTTC.

This chain connects TRBV7-9 to TRBJ1-2; 8 nucleotides agree with TRBD1. V lost 5 bases and J lost 0; bases outside the gene matches: 14. From germline, CDR1 is SEHNR and CDR2 FQNEAQ (reference sequence). This CDR3 comprises 18 residues. CDR3 residues: CASSPWGTRQGSNYGYTF. DNA of the CDR3: TGTGCCAGCAGCCCTTGGGGTACGAGACAGGGGTCTAACTATGGCTACACCTTC. Complete variable domain (other parts from reference TRBV7-9 and TRBJ1-2): DTGVSQNPRHKITKRGQNVTFRCDPISEHNRLYWYRQTLGQGPEFLTYFQNEAQLEKSRLLSDRFSAERPKGSFSTLEIQRTEQGDSAMYLCASSPWGTRQGSNYGYTFGSGTRLTVV.

The chain joins TRBV11-2 to TRBJ2-7; D possibly corresponds to TRBD2 (5 bases). V dropped 2 bases and J dropped 5 bases, with 13 bases sitting between them. The CDR3 loop spans 14 amino acids. Germline lookup yields CDR1 SGHAT and CDR2 FQNNGV. The CDR3 nucleotides are TGTGCCAGCAGCTTACTGCTGGGGAGAGACGAGCAGTACTTC. Its protein is CASSLLLGRDEQYF.

This clone showed up just once. J is TRBJ1-1 and V is TRBV5-1; 8 bases line up with TRBD1. The ends lost 1 base at V and 4 bases at J; junction bases unmatched: 3. Germline values: CDR1 SGHRS, CDR2 YFSETQ. CDR3 length equals 14 residues. CDR3 loop: CASSLTGGSTEAFF. CDR3 in DNA: TGCGCCAGCAGCTTGACAGGGGGAAGCACTGAAGCTTTCTTT.